This T cell receptor beta chain was recorded in a study of T cells expressing NK-cell markers. Study-wide results and limits: As a fraction of CD8+ T cells, dominant NKG2C+ clonotypes reached about 1.0-8% in six donors.

Details on this clonotype: Its cognate antigen is unknown.

There are 19 residues in the CDR3. Germline values: CDR1 SQVTM, CDR2 ANQGSEA. TCRdb re-called the 5' RACE reads; every CDR3 protein appears as one record, without DNA. Recorded here are roughly 380,000 distinct CDR3 sequences; the top ten clones represent 5% to 5.5%. This receptor was identified in a man aged 18-75 years in good health. The material sequenced was blood T cells: a sorted CD56 or NKG2C T cell subset, CD4+ or CD8+ T cells, or bulk PBMC T cells (not recorded which). The chain uses TRBV29-1 and TRBJ2-1; the D call from TCRdb, TRBD2, cannot be confirmed without DNA. The CDR3: CREGPTSGGDPSSYNEQFF.